The entry that follows covers one T cell receptor beta chain sequence. The CDR3 is 13 amino acids. Per the germline V gene, CDR1 is SGHVS and CDR2 is FQNEAQ. Trimming pared 5 bases from V and 8 bases from J, leaving 15 bases between. This entry belongs to a study of T cells in tumors and immune-related adverse events. The table came from immunoSEQ multiplex PCR; TCRdb's copy has only in-frame clones and leaves some out. This sample yields over 7,000 clones, of which roughly 94% are seen a single time; 2% to 2.5% belongs to the top ten. J is TRBJ1-2 and V is TRBV7-8, with a possible D match to TRBD1 (5 bases). Sample: lymph node tissue, taken from a patient treated with anti-PD-1 therapy. This clonotype was obtained from a female donor with metastatic renal cell carcinoma. CDR3 region: CASSPSPGTGYTF. CDR3 nucleotides: TGTGCCAGCAGCCCTTCGCCAGGGACCGGCTACACCTTC.